In its sample, the clone carrying this T cell receptor beta chain was seen many times. Antigen: not known. This record belongs to a study of response to subunit inactivated influenza vaccine. Overall study findings and caveats: Each seasonal influenza vaccination recruits few new T cells, the authors suggested.

Using its own MiXCR run on the RT-PCR reads, TCRdb lists one record per CDR3 protein. Among around 570,000 distinct CDR3 sequences listed, roughly 8.2% were seen once. V was clipped by 6 bases and J by 2 bases; unmatched bases: 12. In germline, CDR1 is SQVTM, CDR2 ANQGSEA. The CDR3 has 15 amino acids. This chain joins TRBV29-1 and TRBJ2-7; 8 bases line up with TRBD2. The TCR originated in a man between 50 and 69 years old who received an inactivated influenza vaccine. Sequences were derived from PBMCs from blood, sampled roughly 24 months after vaccination. The CDR3: CSVPGGGGRAYEQYF. The CDR3 nucleotides are TGCAGCGTCCCGGGGGGGGGCGGAAGGGCCTACGAGCAGTACTTC.